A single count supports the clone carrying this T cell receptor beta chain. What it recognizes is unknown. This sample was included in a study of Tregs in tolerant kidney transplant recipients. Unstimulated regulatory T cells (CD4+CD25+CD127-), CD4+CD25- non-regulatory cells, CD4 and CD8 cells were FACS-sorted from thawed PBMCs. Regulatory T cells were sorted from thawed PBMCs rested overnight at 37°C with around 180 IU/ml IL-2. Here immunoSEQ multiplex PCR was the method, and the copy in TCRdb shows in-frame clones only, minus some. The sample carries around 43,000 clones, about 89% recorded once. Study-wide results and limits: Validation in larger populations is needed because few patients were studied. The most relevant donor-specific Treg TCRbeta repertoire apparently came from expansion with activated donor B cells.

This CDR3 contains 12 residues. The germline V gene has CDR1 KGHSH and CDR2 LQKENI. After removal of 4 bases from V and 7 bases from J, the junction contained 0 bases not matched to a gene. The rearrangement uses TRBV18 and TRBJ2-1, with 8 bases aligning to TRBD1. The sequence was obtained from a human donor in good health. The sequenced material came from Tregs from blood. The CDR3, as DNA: TGTGCCAGCTCACGACAGGGGAATGAGCAGTTCTTC. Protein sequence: CASSRQGNEQFF.